These 32 T cell receptor beta chains were all obtained from the same sample, sequenced in a study of early T cells in non-severe SARS-CoV-2 infection. Each CDR3 protein gets one entry after TCRdb re-called the 5' RACE reads with MiXCR. The table lists fewer than 80,000 distinct CDR3 sequences, approximately 9.2% of them singletons. Material: whole blood, obtained at baseline. These receptors were taken from an adult who was a healthcare worker with PCR-confirmed SARS-CoV-2 infection or an uninfected control (not recorded which).

The rearrangement joins TRBV29-1 to TRBJ2-1, with D maybe TRBD2 (6 bases). This CDR3 region has 14 residues. Germline lookup yields CDR1 SQVTM and CDR2 ANQGSEA. V was trimmed by 6 bases and J by 1 base, leaving 13 bases between them. The CDR3 here is CSVISAGSYNEQFF. As DNA, the CDR3 is TGCAGCGTCATTTCTGCGGGATCCTACAATGAGCAGTTCTTC.

The table lists this clonotype with many counts. This chain joins TRBV18 and TRBJ2-7; 14 nucleotides match TRBD2. This CDR3 is built from 16 residues. Germline V lookup: CDR1 KGHSH, CDR2 LQKENI. The junction had 9 bases not matched to a gene; V was cut back by 4 bases and J by 7 bases. Written as DNA, the CDR3 is TGTGCCAGCTCACTACCCGGACTAGCGGGAGGATGGGAGCAGTACTTC. Amino acids: CASSLPGLAGGWEQYF.

This clonotype was recorded at least ten times. The gene calls are TRBV10-3 and TRBJ2-1; 11 bases are shared with TRBD2. Per germline, CDR1 ENHRY and CDR2 SYGVKD. The CDR3 runs 19 residues. Trimming cost V 3 bases and J 3 bases; bases outside gene matches: 13. CDR3 region: CAISEQGLADGGIYNEQFF. CDR3 coding DNA: TGTGCCATCAGTGAACAGGGACTAGCGGACGGGGGAATCTACAATGAGCAGTTCTTC.

This clonotype was found many times. V is TRBV10-3 and J is TRBJ2-5; 9 nucleotides match TRBD1. Trimming removed 6 bases from V and 2 bases from J; junction bases left unmatched: 10. CDR1 and CDR2 from the germline V gene are ENHRY and SYGVKD. This CDR3 contains 16 residues. CDR3: CAISRGDREIQETQYF. The CDR3 bases are TGTGCCATCAGCCGAGGGGACAGGGAGATACAAGAGACCCAGTACTTC.

This clonotype was seen ten or more times. J is TRBJ2-1 and V is TRBV2; D possibly corresponds to TRBD1 (5 bases). Germline lookup yields CDR1 SNHLY and CDR2 FYNNEI. V lost 8 bases, J lost 6 bases, and 14 bases lay in between. The CDR3 runs 13 residues. CDR3 amino acids: CASAGGALNEQFF. The CDR3 DNA reads TGTGCCAGCGCCGGTGGGGCGCTCAATGAGCAGTTCTTC. Full variable domain (rest looked up from reference TRBV2 and TRBJ2-1): EPEVTQTPSHQVTQMGQEVILRCVPISNHLYFYWYRQILGQKVEFLVSFYNNEISEKSEIFDDQFSVERPDGSNFTLKIRSTKLEDSAMYFCASAGGALNEQFFGPGTRLTVL.

V gene TRBV6-5 combines with J gene TRBJ2-6, with unresolved D. Per germline, CDR1 MNHEY and CDR2 SVGAGI. The germline V and J ends were trimmed by 2 bases and 0 bases, with 8 bases remaining between them. The CDR3 runs to 16 residues. DNA of the CDR3: TGTGCCAGCAGTTACCGCCCAGGCTCTGGGGCCAACGTCCTGACTTTC. It is translated as CASSYRPGSGANVLTF.

This rearrangement joins TRBV19 to TRBJ2-3; the D is unclear. Germline lookup yields CDR1 LNHDA and CDR2 SQIVND (reference sequence). V shed 6 bases and J shed 0 bases, with 7 bases lying between them. The CDR3 has 13 residues. The DNA of the CDR3 is TGTGCCAGTAGCCCCGGGAGCACAGATACGCAGTATTTT. As protein: CASSPGSTDTQYF.

The chain uses TRBV24-1 and TRBJ2-3; D gene uncertain. The CDR3 is made up of 12 amino acids. The V end lost 3 bases, the J end lost 5 bases, and 5 bases lay between the germline ends. In germline, CDR1 is KGHDR, CDR2 SFDVKD. In nucleotides, the CDR3 is TGTGCCACCAGTGATAGATTAGATACGCAGTATTTT. Its protein product is CATSDRLDTQYF.

This chain links TRBV20-1 with TRBJ2-1, with 8 bases aligning to TRBD2. The CDR3 spans 13 residues. Germline-derived CDR1 and CDR2 are DFQATT and SNEGSKA (reference sequence). V shed 2 bases and J 5 bases; nucleotides not matched to a gene: 2. The CDR3 nucleotides read TGCAGTGCTAGACTAGCGGGTAACAATGAGCAGTTCTTC. It is translated as CSARLAGNNEQFF.

In DNA, the CDR3 is TGCGCCAGCAGCCAAGATTACGAAAGAGGCCACGGGGACAAAAACATTCAGTACTTC. It codes for CASSQDYERGHGDKNIQYF. V usage is TRBV4-3 and J usage is TRBJ2-4, with D tentatively TRBD2 (5 bases). With 0 bases removed from V and 3 bases from J, the gap between germline ends came to 21 bases. From germline, CDR1 is LGHNA and CDR2 YSLEER. This CDR3 has 19 residues.

V usage is TRBV24-1 and J usage is TRBJ2-3; D remains ambiguous. CDR3 size: 16 residues. V gave up 4 bases and J gave up 0 bases, with 13 bases separating them. In germline, CDR1 is KGHDR, CDR2 SFDVKD. This CDR3 is CATSEPALLSTDTQYF. The CDR3 nucleotides are TGTGCCACCAGTGAACCCGCCCTACTTAGCACAGATACGCAGTATTTT.

The CDR3 reads CASSLVLQTQYF. The DNA of the CDR3 is TGTGCCAGCAGCTTAGTCCTGCAGACCCAGTACTTC. V and J are TRBV7-6 and TRBJ2-5; D is unresolved. The CDR3 has 12 amino acids. V gave up 1 base and J gave up 6 bases, with 6 bases separating them. The germline CDR1 and CDR2 sequences are SGHVS and FNYEAQ.

The chain has TRBV7-9 and TRBJ1-3, with unresolved D. The germline V gene has CDR1 SEHNR and CDR2 FQNEAQ (reference sequence). Trimming removed 3 bases at V and 4 bases at J, with 7 bases between. CDR3 length: 13 amino acids. CDR3 amino acids: CASSFPQGNTIYF. The DNA for the CDR3 is TGTGCCAGCAGCTTCCCACAGGGAAACACCATATATTTT.

This clonotype came up many times. The chain joins TRBV7-6 to TRBJ1-5; TRBD1 matches at 8 bases. V shed 3 bases, J shed 5 bases, and the junction held 3 bases outside the gene matches. The CDR3 contains 14 residues. Germline CDR1 is SGHVS and CDR2 is FNYEAQ. The CDR3 bases are TGTGCCAGCAGCTTCGGACAGGGTGATCAGCCCCAGCATTTT. This gives the protein CASSFGQGDQPQHF. Using reference TRBV7-6 and TRBJ1-5 for the parts outside the CDR3, the full variable domain is GAGVSQSPRYKVTKRGQDVALRCDPISGHVSLYWYRQALGQGPEFLTYFNYEAQQDKSGLPNDRFSAERPEGSISTLTIQRTEQRDSAMYRCASSFGQGDQPQHFGDGTRLSIL.

This clonotype has more than one count but fewer than ten. The J gene is TRBJ2-7, the V gene TRBV7-9, with a weak D call TRBD2 (6 bases). V gave up 0 bases and J gave up 2 bases, with 14 bases separating them. Germline CDR1 is SEHNR and CDR2 is FQNEAQ (reference sequence). The CDR3 is made up of 16 amino acids. CDR3 nucleotides: TGTGCCAGCAGCTTAGCGGAGGGACTCATTCCCTACGAGCAGTACTTC. It codes for CASSLAEGLIPYEQYF.

The genes are TRBV21-1 and TRBJ2-4; the D segment call TRBD1 is taken from the table without a DNA check. TRBV21-1 has pseudogene status. The CDR3 consists of 16 residues. The CDR3: CASSIYQGLAKNIQYF. The DNA for the CDR3 is TGTGCCAGCAGCATATACCAGGGATTAGCCAAAAACATTCAGTACTTC.

Many counts were recorded for this clonotype. The V call is TRBV29-1, the J call TRBJ2-3; TRBD1 might be the D (6 bases). The CDR3 runs 14 residues. V was clipped by 7 bases and J by 0 bases, with 14 bases between them. Germline V gene data show CDR1 as SQVTM and CDR2 as ANQGSEA. Here the CDR3 reads CSGRQAPSTDTQYF. The CDR3 DNA sequence: TGCAGCGGCCGACAGGCTCCTAGCACAGATACGCAGTATTTT.

As for this clonotype: A much larger clone lies a single base off, so this may be a read error. The chain has TRBV7-3 and TRBJ2-1; 8 nucleotides align to TRBD2. Per the germline V gene, CDR1 is SGHTA and CDR2 is FQGTGA. The CDR3 length is 14 residues. The CDR3 DNA is TGTGCCAGCAGTCCGGGAGGGGAGAGGAATGAGCTGTTCTTC. Its translation is CASSPGGERNELFF. Supplemented by reference TRBV7-3 and TRBJ2-1, the full variable domain reads GAGVSQTPSNKVTEKGKYVELRCDPISGHTALYWYRQSLGQGPEFLIYFQGTGAADDSGLPNDRFFAVRPEGSVSTLKIQRTERGDSAVYLCASSPGGERNELFFGPGTRLTVL.

This clonotype was seen only a few times. This chain joins TRBV11-2 and TRBJ2-5, with D perhaps assigned TRBD1 or TRBD2 (5 bases each). The CDR3 is 13 residues long. Trimming cost V 5 bases and J 5 bases, with 12 bases left between them. Germline assignment: CDR1 SGHAT and CDR2 FQNNGV. CDR3: CASSGGDRETQYF. DNA for the CDR3: TGTGCCAGCAGCGGGGGAGATCGGGAGACCCAGTACTTC. Full variable domain (missing parts from reference TRBV11-2 and TRBJ2-5): EAGVAQSPRYKIIEKRQSVAFWCNPISGHATLYWYQQILGQGPKLLIQFQNNGVVDDSQLPKDRFSAERLKGVDSTLKIQPAKLEDSAVYLCASSGGDRETQYFGPGTRLLVL.

This clonotype was found many times. The chain uses TRBV6-6 and TRBJ1-4; D perhaps matches TRBD1 (6 bases). The CDR3 sequence is 13 residues long. From germline, CDR1 is MNHNY and CDR2 SVGAGI (reference sequence). Trimming removed 6 bases at V and 12 bases at J, with 17 bases between. Written as DNA, the CDR3 is TGTGCCAGCAGCTCAATAAGGACAGAAGAACTGTTTTTT. This gives the protein CASSSIRTEELFF.

This clonotype was seen ten or more times. The chain combines TRBV24-1 with TRBJ1-1, with 7 nucleotides matching TRBD1. Germline CDR1 KGHDR, CDR2 SFDVKD. V shed 5 bases and J 1 base; nucleotides not matched to a gene: 6. This CDR3 comprises 15 residues. CDR3: CATSAPGTENTEAFF. The CDR3 DNA sequence: TGTGCCACCAGTGCCCCCGGGACAGAGAACACTGAAGCTTTCTTT.

The genes are TRBV6-2 or TRBV6-3 and TRBJ1-2; weak D call: TRBD1 (6 bases). Trimming removed 5 bases from V and 4 bases from J, with 11 bases in between. Germline loops: CDR1 MNHEY, CDR2 SVGEGT. The length of the CDR3 is 13 residues. The CDR3 sequence: CASSKTGSYGYTF. The CDR3 region has the DNA TGTGCCAGCAGTAAGACAGGTTCCTATGGCTACACCTTC.

This sequence joins TRBV5-1 and TRBJ2-5, with a possible D match to TRBD2 (6 bases). Germline CDR1 SGHRS, CDR2 YFSETQ. The V gene lost 4 bases and the J gene lost 4 bases, with 14 bases spanning the gap. The CDR3 contains 14 residues. In nucleotides, the CDR3 is TGCGCCAGCAGCCCCCGACTAGTCCCAGAGACCCAGTACTTC. As protein: CASSPRLVPETQYF.

This clonotype was recorded at least ten times. The chain combines TRBV27 with TRBJ1-6; TRBD1 matches 7 bases. Trimming at V came to 3 bases and at J to 3 bases, leaving 5 bases not matched to a gene. Germline CDR1 and CDR2: MNHEY and SMNVEV (reference sequence). This CDR3 has 16 amino acids. CDR3 bases: TGTGCCAGCAGTTTCCGAACAGGGGTCTATAATTCACCCCTCCACTTT. Its translation: CASSFRTGVYNSPLHF.

There are a few counts of this clonotype. The rearrangement links TRBV15 to TRBJ1-5; D gene ambiguous. V gave up 1 base and J gave up 0 bases, with 4 bases separating them. This CDR3 has 14 residues. CDR1 is LNHNV and CDR2 is YYDKDF in the germline V gene (reference sequence). The CDR3 nucleotides are TGTGCCACCAGCAGAGGATATAGCAATCAGCCCCAGCATTTT. Translation: CATSRGYSNQPQHF.

The chain joins TRBV4-3 to TRBJ2-2; perhaps TRBD1 as D (6 bases). Trimming pared 4 bases from V and 0 bases from J, leaving 9 bases between. Germline values: CDR1 LGHNA, CDR2 YSLEER. This CDR3 has 15 residues. The CDR3 reads CASSRDITNTGELFF. CDR3 coding DNA: TGCGCCAGCAGCCGGGACATAACGAACACCGGGGAGCTGTTTTTT.

CDR3 sequence: CASSFLRQHSGANVLTF. The CDR3, as DNA: TGTGCCAGCAGCTTCCTGCGACAGCACTCTGGGGCCAACGTCCTGACTTTC. This chain uses TRBV7-2 with TRBJ2-6, with D possibly matching TRBD1 (5 bases). This CDR3 is built from 17 residues. The ends were cut back, 3 bases at V and 0 bases at J, with 12 bases in the middle. Germline CDR1 is SGHTA and CDR2 is FQGNSA.

The rearrangement joins TRBV20-1 to TRBJ1-5; 8 positions agree with TRBD1. Germline-derived CDR1 and CDR2 are DFQATT and SNEGSKA (reference sequence). The CDR3 totals 15 residues. Unmatched junction bases numbered 5, after V lost 2 bases and J lost 2 bases. The CDR3 DNA reads TGCAGTGCTAGACGCAGGGGGCTGGGCAATCAGCCCCAGCATTTT. Residues: CSARRRGLGNQPQHF.

The chain is built from TRBV20-1 and TRBJ2-1; the D gene is possibly TRBD2 (6 bases). V lost 2 bases and J 3 bases, leaving 11 bases between the germline ends. This CDR3 spans 14 amino acids. The germline V gene has CDR1 DFQATT and CDR2 SNEGSKA (reference sequence). The CDR3 bases are TGCAGTGCTAGAATCTCCGGGGGCTACAATGAGCAGTTCTTC. It specifies CSARISGGYNEQFF.

Notes on this clonotype: This may be a read error, as it is one base from a much larger clone. The V and J genes are TRBV3-1 and TRBJ1-5; D uncertain. Germline V gives CDR1 LGHDT, CDR2 YNNKEL (reference sequence). This CDR3 region has 13 residues. The CDR3 region is CGSSQDPNQPQHF. The CDR3 nucleotides are TGTGGCAGCAGCCAAGATCCGAATCAGCCCCAGCATTTT.

V usage is TRBV28 and J usage is TRBJ2-5; 7 bases line up with TRBD2. In germline, CDR1 is MDHEN, CDR2 SYDVKM. The CDR3 is 14 amino acids. After removal of 2 bases from V and 5 bases from J, the junction contained 5 bases not matched to a gene. The CDR3 DNA is TGTGCCAGCAGTTTAGGCGGGAGAACCGAGACCCAGTACTTC. It codes for CASSLGGRTETQYF.

This clonotype was counted at least ten times. V usage is TRBV5-1 and J usage is TRBJ2-1, with 10 bases matching TRBD2. Germline CDR1 is SGHRS and CDR2 is YFSETQ. V lost 4 bases, J lost 0 bases, and 10 bases stayed unmatched. The CDR3 consists of 18 residues. The CDR3 is CASSEGTSVGSSYNEQFF. The CDR3 DNA reads TGCGCCAGCAGCGAGGGGACTAGCGTGGGGAGCTCCTACAATGAGCAGTTCTTC. The entire variable domain, with the rest obtained from reference TRBV5-1 and TRBJ2-1, is as follows: KAGVTQTPRYLIKTRGQQVTLSCSPISGHRSVSWYQQTPGQGLQFLFEYFSETQRNKGNFPGRFSGRQFSNSRSEMNVSTLELGDSALYLCASSEGTSVGSSYNEQFFGPGTRLTVL.